This passage covers 30 T cell receptor beta chains from one sample sequenced in a study of cytomegalovirus exposure and HLA in healthy donors. Vbeta (60) and Jbeta (13) primers were used in the PCR. Assay used: immunoSEQ multiplex PCR; TCRdb lists only in-frame clones, some missing. The sample lists about 95,000 clones, 60% to 85% seen once, with around 4.5% in the top ten. The sequenced sample consisted of PBMCs. The source of these receptors is a woman aged 40-49 years in good health and CMV-seronegative.

This clone showed up just a few times. V is TRBV7-6 and J is TRBJ2-7; TRBD1 matches 8 bases. Germline lookup yields CDR1 SGHVS and CDR2 FNYEAQ. The CDR3 is 13 residues long. V lost 3 bases, J lost 5 bases, and 3 bases stayed unmatched. The CDR3 sequence: CASSFPGGNEQYF. CDR3 nucleotide sequence: TGTGCCAGCAGCTTCCCAGGGGGCAACGAGCAGTACTTC.

J is TRBJ1-1 and V is TRBV30, with D unclear. This CDR3 region has 11 residues. CDR1 and CDR2 (germline): GTSNPN, SVGIG (reference sequence). Trimming took off 0 bases at V and 7 bases at J, with 6 bases between the two ends. The CDR3 spells CAWSVGLEAFF. The CDR3 region has the DNA TGTGCCTGGAGTGTTGGACTTGAAGCTTTCTTT. The whole variable domain, filled in from reference TRBV30 and TRBJ1-1, reads SQTIHQWPATLVQPVGSPLSLECTVEGTSNPNLYWYRQAAGRGLQLLFYSVGIGQISSEVPQNLSASRPQDRQFILSSKKLLLSDSGFYLCAWSVGLEAFFGQGTRLTVV.

This chain connects TRBV5-6 to TRBJ2-7; D gene uncertain. Germline CDR1 reads SGHDT; CDR2 reads YYEEEE. Trimming stripped 0 bases from V and 5 bases from J, with 15 bases between. CDR3 length: 15 residues. CDR3 region: CASSLANLPTHEQYF. CDR3 coding DNA: TGTGCCAGCAGCTTGGCCAATTTACCGACACACGAGCAGTACTTC.

This chain joins TRBV27 and TRBJ2-3; D remains unclear. The ends were cut back, 4 bases at V and 5 bases at J, with 4 bases in the middle. CDR1 is MNHEY and CDR2 is SMNVEV in the germline V gene (reference sequence). This CDR3 is built from 11 residues. The CDR3 loop reads CASSSRDTQYF. DNA of the CDR3: TGTGCCAGCAGTTCGCGAGATACGCAGTATTTT.

In this sample, this clone turned up once. The V and J genes are TRBV30 and TRBJ2-6, with TRBD2 as a possible D gene (6 bases). The V end was cut by 1 base, the J end by 2 bases, with 9 bases between. The CDR3 length is 15 residues. Per germline, CDR1 GTSNPN and CDR2 SVGIG (reference sequence). CDR3: CAWSGPGAGANVLTF. In DNA, the CDR3 is TGTGCCTGGAGTGGGCCGGGGGCTGGGGCCAACGTCCTGACTTTC.

This clone occurred a few times. The genes are TRBV19 and TRBJ1-2; tentative D call: TRBD1 (6 bases). Trimming cost V 7 bases and J 0 bases, with 18 bases left between them. The CDR3 totals 16 residues. The germline gives CDR1 LNHDA, CDR2 SQIVND (reference sequence). In DNA, the CDR3 is TGTGCCAGTATAGGCCTTGGGGGCTCCGCTAACTATGGCTACACCTTC. Its protein is CASIGLGGSANYGYTF.

J is TRBJ1-1 and V is TRBV18; D unresolved. The V end lost 4 bases, the J end lost 6 bases, and 6 bases lay between the germline ends. CDR1 and CDR2 (germline): KGHSH, LQKENI. The CDR3 extends over 11 amino acids. CDR3 region: CASSLGPEAFF. The CDR3, as DNA: TGTGCCAGCTCACTTGGGCCTGAAGCTTTCTTT. The full variable domain, its missing parts supplied by reference TRBV18 and TRBJ1-1, is NAGVMQNPRHLVRRRGQEARLRCSPMKGHSHVYWYRQLPEEGLKFMVYLQKENIIDESGMPKERFSAEFPKEGPSILRIQQVVRGDSAAYFCASSLGPEAFFGQGTRLTVV.

This chain links TRBV7-2 with TRBJ1-3; perhaps TRBD1 as D (6 bases). The CDR3 is 15 residues long. Germline V gene data show CDR1 as SGHTA and CDR2 as FQGNSA. V lost 2 bases to trimming and J lost 2 bases, with 10 bases between them. CDR3 amino acids: CASSLMGAPGNTIYF. The CDR3 DNA is TGTGCCAGCAGCTTAATGGGGGCGCCTGGAAACACCATATATTTT. The whole variable domain, remainder taken from reference TRBV7-2 and TRBJ1-3, is GAGVSQSPSNKVTEKGKDVELRCDPISGHTALYWYRQSLGQGLEFLIYFQGNSAPDKSGLPSDRFSAERTGGSVSTLTIQRTQQEDSAVYLCASSLMGAPGNTIYFGEGSWLTVV.

The rearrangement joins TRBV5-4 to TRBJ2-5; 13 bases fit TRBD2. This CDR3 is built from 17 residues. The V segment lost 4 bases and the J segment 4 bases; nucleotides outside the gene matches: 10. The germline V gene encodes CDR1 SGHNT and CDR2 YYREEE (reference sequence). The CDR3 region is CASSLGTSGGAVETQYF. The CDR3 bases are TGTGCCAGCAGCCTGGGAACTAGCGGGGGGGCCGTAGAGACCCAGTACTTC.

The rearrangement joins TRBV7-6 to TRBJ2-1, with D perhaps matching TRBD2 (5 bases). Trimming took 5 bases from V and 7 from J, leaving 9 bases between them. This CDR3 region has 12 residues. CDR1 and CDR2 (germline): SGHVS, FNYEAQ. In DNA form, the CDR3 reads TGTGCCAGCAGCCCAAGCGGTAATGAGCAGTTCTTC. Translating gives CASSPSGNEQFF.

This chain links TRBV13 with TRBJ2-5; 9 nucleotides line up with TRBD1. V was pared by 5 bases and J by 4 bases, with 8 bases of the junction left unmatched. The length of the CDR3 is 15 residues. Looked up from germline, CDR1 is PRHDT and CDR2 is FYEKMQ (reference sequence). The CDR3 reads CASSPAMDRGETQYF. CDR3 DNA: TGTGCCAGCAGCCCTGCGATGGACAGGGGAGAGACCCAGTACTTC.

The chain is built from TRBV7-3 and TRBJ2-6, with 8 positions matching TRBD2. Unmatched junction bases numbered 15, after V lost 5 bases and J lost 0 bases. The CDR3 totals 20 residues. CDR1 and CDR2 from the germline V gene are SGHTA and FQGTGA. CDR3 sequence reads: CASSPFPPGLGTSGANVLTF. As DNA, the CDR3 is TGTGCCAGCAGCCCATTTCCCCCGGGACTAGGGACCTCTGGGGCCAACGTCCTGACTTTC.

The CDR3: CASSEDRGLNTEAFF. CDR3 DNA: TGCGCCAGCAGTGAGGACAGGGGGCTCAACACTGAAGCTTTCTTT. The chain employs TRBV10-2 and TRBJ1-1; 10 bases agree with TRBD1. There are 15 residues in the CDR3. Germline assignment: CDR1 WSHSY and CDR2 SAAADI. The V segment lost 2 bases and the J segment 2 bases; nucleotides outside the gene matches: 2.

This sequence joins TRBV19 and TRBJ2-3, with D uncertain. The CDR3 is made up of 15 amino acids. V lost 1 base to trimming and J lost 0 bases, with 8 bases between them. CDR1 and CDR2 from the germline V gene are LNHDA and SQIVND (reference sequence). CDR3 in amino acids: CASSIGLRSTDTQYF. In DNA form, the CDR3 reads TGTGCCAGTAGTATAGGGCTCAGGAGCACAGATACGCAGTATTTT.

The chain joins TRBV6-5 to TRBJ1-1; D not certain. The germline V gene has CDR1 MNHEY and CDR2 SVGAGI. The CDR3 sequence is 13 residues long. V gave up 4 bases and J gave up 5 bases, with 11 bases separating them. The CDR3: CASSSREGTEAFF. CDR3 in DNA: TGTGCCAGCAGTTCAAGGGAGGGAACTGAAGCTTTCTTT.

The V call is TRBV5-1, the J call TRBJ2-7; 8 positions agree with TRBD1. Looked up from germline, CDR1 is SGHRS and CDR2 is YFSETQ. V gave up 0 bases and J gave up 6 bases; unmatched junction bases: 8. The CDR3 runs to 15 residues. The CDR3 sequence: CASSLDGQGTREQYF. CDR3 coding DNA: TGCGCCAGCAGCTTGGACGGACAGGGAACCCGCGAGCAGTACTTC.

This chain links TRBV15 with TRBJ2-1; D perhaps matches TRBD2 (5 bases). CDR1 is LNHNV, CDR2 YYDKDF, per germline (reference sequence). Trimming left V 1 base short and J 4 bases short, with 14 bases between. CDR3 size: 16 residues. CDR3: CATSRGETGFYNEQFF. The CDR3 nucleotides read TGTGCCACCAGCAGAGGCGAGACGGGGTTTTACAATGAGCAGTTCTTC.

V usage is TRBV29-1 and J usage is TRBJ1-1; 9 bases are shared with TRBD1. The germline gives CDR1 SQVTM, CDR2 ANQGSEA. The junction had 9 bases not matched to a gene; V was cut back by 5 bases and J by 5 bases. The CDR3 runs to 14 residues. The CDR3 coding sequence is TGCAGCGTTCGGGCCCTAGGGACAGGGACTGAAGCTTTCTTT. The encoded protein is CSVRALGTGTEAFF.

This chain links TRBV12-5 with TRBJ2-3; 9 bases match TRBD1. The trim removed 4 bases at V and 3 bases at J, leaving 5 bases unmatched. The length of the CDR3 is 15 residues. Germline CDR1 and CDR2: LGHNT and FRNRAP. The CDR3 DNA follows: TGTGCTAGTGGTTCCGGGACAGGGATAACAGATACGCAGTATTTT. It translates to CASGSGTGITDTQYF.

This rearrangement joins TRBV25-1 to TRBJ2-3; TRBD2 agrees at 11 bases. Germline V gene sequence: CDR1 MGHDK, CDR2 SYGVNS. V lost 6 bases to trimming and J lost 6 bases; unmatched junction nucleotides: 8. This CDR3 contains 15 residues. In DNA form, the CDR3 reads TGTGCCAGCAGGACCCTAGCGGGGGGAAGGGATACGCAGTATTTT. It codes for CASRTLAGGRDTQYF.

J is TRBJ1-1 and V is TRBV4-1; possible D gene TRBD1, 5 bases. V was pared by 0 bases and J by 5 bases, with 16 bases between. CDR3 length: 16 amino acids. The germline V gene has CDR1 MGHRA and CDR2 YSYEKL. CDR3 sequence (DNA): TGCGCCAGCAGCCAAGATGTAGGGGCCTATTGGACTGAAGCTTTCTTT. This encodes CASSQDVGAYWTEAFF.

This chain connects TRBV27 to TRBJ1-1; D is ambiguous. V lost 4 bases and J 6 bases, leaving 15 bases between the germline ends. This CDR3 is 14 amino acids long. Germline CDR1 and CDR2: MNHEY and SMNVEV (reference sequence). CDR3 nucleotide sequence: TGTGCCAGCAGTTATCTAACAGAGGGAGCTGAAGCTTTCTTT. Translated: CASSYLTEGAEAFF.

This clone was counted between two and nine times. The genes are TRBV5-1 and TRBJ1-2; TRBD1 agrees at 9 bases. CDR1 is SGHRS and CDR2 is YFSETQ in the germline V gene. The CDR3 runs 15 residues. The ends lost 3 bases at V and 1 base at J; junction bases unmatched: 4. The CDR3 is CASSSRQGVNYGYTF. The CDR3 DNA reads TGCGCCAGCAGCTCTAGACAGGGGGTTAACTATGGCTACACCTTC.

This clone was seen more than once but under ten times. This rearrangement joins TRBV6-6 to TRBJ1-5; D possibly corresponds to TRBD1 (5 bases). V lost 3 bases and J lost 1, with 10 bases in between. This CDR3 is built from 15 residues. In germline, CDR1 is MNHNY, CDR2 SVGAGI (reference sequence). The DNA for the CDR3 is TGTGCCAGCAGTTATCGCCGACAGAGCAATCAGCCCCAGCATTTT. It encodes CASSYRRQSNQPQHF.

This clone was seen more than once but under ten times. V gene TRBV9 combines with J gene TRBJ2-7; 11 positions agree with TRBD1. The CDR3 totals 16 residues. J was trimmed by 6 bases and V by 0 bases; bases with no gene match: 8. Germline CDR1 SGDLS, CDR2 YYNGEE. The CDR3 protein is CASSVGLGQGVFEQYF. CDR3 sequence (DNA): TGTGCCAGCAGCGTAGGTTTGGGACAGGGGGTATTCGAGCAGTACTTC.

The gene calls are TRBV2 and TRBJ1-6; D gene uncertain. V was shortened by 6 bases and J by 6 bases, with 12 bases between the two germline ends. CDR1 and CDR2 from the germline V gene are SNHLY and FYNNEI. This CDR3 comprises 14 residues. For the CDR3, the DNA is TGTGCCAGCAGATCGTACGGCGGTAATTCACCCCTCCACTTT. It is translated as CASRSYGGNSPLHF. Using reference TRBV2 and TRBJ1-6 for the parts outside the CDR3, the full variable domain is EPEVTQTPSHQVTQMGQEVILRCVPISNHLYFYWYRQILGQKVEFLVSFYNNEISEKSEIFDDQFSVERPDGSNFTLKIRSTKLEDSAMYFCASRSYGGNSPLHFGNGTRLTVT.

The rearrangement uses TRBV6-5 and TRBJ1-1, with 8 bases lining up with TRBD1. CDR1 is MNHEY and CDR2 is SVGAGI in the germline V gene. V lost 4 bases to trimming and J lost 1 base; unmatched junction nucleotides: 5. This CDR3 spans 15 amino acids. This CDR3 is CASSSPGGGNTEAFF. Written as DNA, the CDR3 is TGTGCCAGCAGTTCCCCAGGGGGCGGGAACACTGAAGCTTTCTTT.

This rearrangement joins TRBV29-1 to TRBJ2-7; D ambiguous. This CDR3 is built from 11 residues. Germline V gene data show CDR1 as SQVTM and CDR2 as ANQGSEA. Trimming took off 6 bases at V and 3 bases at J, with 9 bases between the two ends. Here the CDR3 reads CSVLRNYEQYF. DNA of the CDR3: TGCAGCGTACTACGGAACTACGAGCAGTACTTC.

J is TRBJ2-4 and V is TRBV2; maybe TRBD1 (6 bases). The CDR3 extends over 15 amino acids. Germline CDR1 SNHLY, CDR2 FYNNEI. V was shortened by 6 bases and J by 1 base, with 13 bases between the two germline ends. CDR3 bases: TGTGCCAGCAGCCCAGGGGTATTGGCCAAAAACATTCAGTACTTC. Amino acid sequence: CASSPGVLAKNIQYF. Supplemented by reference TRBV2 and TRBJ2-4, the full variable domain reads EPEVTQTPSHQVTQMGQEVILRCVPISNHLYFYWYRQILGQKVEFLVSFYNNEISEKSEIFDDQFSVERPDGSNFTLKIRSTKLEDSAMYFCASSPGVLAKNIQYFGAGTRLSVL.

V usage is TRBV19 and J usage is TRBJ1-2; TRBD1 matches 10 bases. The CDR3 is 14 residues long. CDR1 and CDR2 from the germline V gene are LNHDA and SQIVND (reference sequence). After removal of 6 bases from V and 8 bases from J, the junction contained 9 bases not matched to a gene. In nucleotides, the CDR3 is TGTGCCAGTAGGCAGACAGGGGGCGCGAGGGGCTACACCTTC. The encoded protein is CASRQTGGARGYTF.